This TCR beta chain originates from a study of T cells in Graves' hyperthyroidism and ophthalmopathy. CDR3 length: 16 residues. V lost 0 bases, J lost 4 bases, and 6 bases stayed unmatched. Germline CDR1 SGHDT, CDR2 YYEEEE. Amplified TCR beta CDR3 regions came from RNA transcripts. Carried out on the TCR CDR3, a first-round RT-PCR used the HTBI primer set. TCRdb ran MiXCR on the multiplex PCR reads and lists one entry per CDR3 protein. The data show about 500,000 distinct CDR3 sequences, with about 46% seen just once and about 45% held by the top ten. Study results and caveats: Stable hyperthyroidism was separated from ophthalmopathy by a model based on 13 V-J features. Clonotypes that were expanded in thyroid above 0.001 mostly appeared in blood too. Ophthalmopathy, which appeared later, was predicted by the model a median 6.5 months before onset.

This clonotype was counted many times. Antigen unknown. Not enrolled were patients with uncontrolled infection, other autoimmune disease, pregnancy or lactation. The source is an adult woman with Graves' disease, either hyperthyroidism or ophthalmopathy (not recorded which). V and J are TRBV5-6 and TRBJ1-3, with TRBD1 matching 8 bases. The sample comprised peripheral blood or thyroid tissue (not recorded which). This CDR3 reads CASSLAGDRSGNTIYF. The CDR3 DNA follows: TGTGCCAGCAGCTTGGCCGGGGACAGGTCCGGAAACACCATATATTTT.